This TCR beta chain was profiled in a study of blood T cells in healthy people across ages. Whole-study results and caveats: The study regarded diversity estimates from one million T cells as underestimates.

The authors ran a second PCR of roughly 6 to 12 cycles using a sample-barcoded 5' primer and a J-beta primer mix. TCRdb redid the calling of the 5' RACE reads with MiXCR, one entry per CDR3 protein. The table shows about a million distinct CDR3 sequences, with 51% occurring only once. This clonotype was detected a few times. The antigen remains undetermined. The CDR3 runs 17 residues. The germline V and J ends were trimmed by 5 bases and 0 bases, with 14 bases remaining between them. In germline, CDR1 is MDHEN, CDR2 SYDVKM. This sequence was found in a woman aged 55-69 years in good health. Sequenced input: blood. V is TRBV28 and J is TRBJ1-6; tentative D call: TRBD1 (5 bases). This chain's CDR3 is CASSPGWGSSYNSPLHF. In nucleotides, the CDR3 is TGTGCCAGCAGTCCAGGGTGGGGGAGCTCCTATAATTCACCCCTCCACTTT.